The sequence of this T cell receptor (beta chain) was determined in a study of CD8 T cells in Susac syndrome. Germline V gene sequence: CDR1 SEHNR, CDR2 FQNEAQ (reference sequence). J was trimmed by 3 bases and V by 6 bases; bases with no gene match: 14. The length of the CDR3 is 16 residues. Random hexamers were used to reverse transcribe the RNA input (about 0.5 to 1 ug). The TCR beta CDR3 was amplified by immunoSEQ multiplex PCR across 54 Vbeta, 13 Jbeta. TCRdb independently ran MiXCR on the immunoSEQ multiplex PCR reads; one entry per CDR3 protein. This table has roughly 76,000 distinct CDR3 sequences, approximately 93% appearing once. Broader study findings: In total CD8+ repertoires, roughly 16 Susac-specific public clones were found, and CD8+ TEMRA repertoires had about five.

As for this clonotype: Its specificity is unknown.

The rearrangement joins TRBV7-9 to TRBJ2-7, with 7 bases matching TRBD1. Material for sequencing was CD8+ T cells from PBMCs. The receptor was derived from a human donor with Susac syndrome. In DNA, the CDR3 is TGTGCCAGCAGTCCGACAGCTACAGGGGCCTACTACGAGCAGTACTTC. Amino acids: CASSPTATGAYYEQYF.